These 5 T cell receptor beta chains came from one sample sequenced in a study of CD8 T cells in Susac syndrome. Reverse transcription of about 0.5 to 1 ug RNA used random hexamers. TCRdb re-called the immunoSEQ multiplex PCR reads through MiXCR, storing one row per CDR3 protein. This sample has under 85,000 distinct CDR3 sequences, with approximately 94% found just once. The sample consisted of CD8+ T cells from PBMCs. All receptors come from a human donor with Susac syndrome.

V and J are TRBV3-1 and TRBJ2-7; 10 bases agree with TRBD1. The ends lost 7 bases at V and 1 base at J; junction bases unmatched: 7. The CDR3 is 15 amino acids. CDR1 and CDR2 (germline): LGHDT, YNNKEL (reference sequence). CDR3 DNA: TGTGCCAGCACCCAGGGGACAGGGGCATCCTACGAGCAGTACTTC. Its protein is CASTQGTGASYEQYF.

This chain uses TRBV20-1 with TRBJ2-5; 8 bases match TRBD2. This CDR3 has 13 amino acids. Germline loops: CDR1 DFQATT, CDR2 SNEGSKA (reference sequence). The J segment lost 2 bases and the V segment lost 3 bases, leaving 2 bases of the junction unmatched. Here the CDR3 DNA reads TGCAGTGCTAGTACTAGCGGACAAGAGACCCAGTACTTC. Its translation: CSASTSGQETQYF.

The chain carries TRBV6-6 and TRBJ1-1, with TRBD1 as a possible D gene (5 bases). V lost 3 bases, J lost 0 bases, and 14 bases lay in between. Germline CDR1 is MNHNY and CDR2 is SVGAGI (reference sequence). The CDR3 spans 16 residues. The CDR3 DNA reads TGTGCCAGCAGTTATAACAGGCCCGTCGTGAACACTGAAGCTTTCTTT. Translation: CASSYNRPVVNTEAFF.

J is TRBJ1-2 and V is TRBV14; D uncertain. The CDR3 loop spans 14 amino acids. CDR1 SGHDN and CDR2 FVKESK come from the germline V gene. The ends were cut back, 4 bases at V and 2 bases at J, with 11 bases in the middle. This CDR3 reads CASSPPGGNYGYTF. CDR3 DNA: TGTGCCAGCAGCCCGCCCGGCGGGAACTATGGCTACACCTTC.

V usage is TRBV20-1 and J usage is TRBJ2-5; perhaps TRBD1 as D (5 bases). CDR1 DFQATT and CDR2 SNEGSKA come from the germline V gene (reference sequence). Trimming took off 3 bases at V and 2 bases at J, with 10 bases between the two ends. The length of the CDR3 is 13 residues. For the CDR3, the DNA is TGCAGTGCTAGCCCGGCAGGGCAAGAGACCCAGTACTTC. Protein product: CSASPAGQETQYF.